The clone carrying this TCR beta chain was counted ten times or more. For TCR, cDNA came from 5'RACE template switching, which added a universal primer site and UMIs. TCRdb reprocessed the 5' RACE reads with MiXCR, giving one entry per CDR3 protein. The sample lists approximately 110,000 distinct CDR3 sequences, under 8.5% occurring once. The source of the sample is a study of T cells after yellow fever vaccination. Study context: SMART-Seq v4 Ultra Low Input served to prepare low-cell-number fractions.

This CDR3 is built from 14 residues. The V gene end was trimmed by 6 bases and the J gene end by 1 base; junction bases not matched to a gene: 3. Germline CDR1 is ENHRY and CDR2 is SYGVKD. The clonotype comes from a man aged 18 to 30 who received the YFV17D yellow fever vaccine. V is TRBV10-3 and J is TRBJ2-1, with 7 nucleotides matching TRBD1. The source was CD4+ T cells sorted from PBMCs, collected 9 to 10 days after the first yellow fever vaccination. CDR3 sequence: CAISDRESYNEQFF. CDR3 coding DNA: TGTGCCATCAGCGACAGGGAGTCCTACAATGAGCAGTTCTTC.